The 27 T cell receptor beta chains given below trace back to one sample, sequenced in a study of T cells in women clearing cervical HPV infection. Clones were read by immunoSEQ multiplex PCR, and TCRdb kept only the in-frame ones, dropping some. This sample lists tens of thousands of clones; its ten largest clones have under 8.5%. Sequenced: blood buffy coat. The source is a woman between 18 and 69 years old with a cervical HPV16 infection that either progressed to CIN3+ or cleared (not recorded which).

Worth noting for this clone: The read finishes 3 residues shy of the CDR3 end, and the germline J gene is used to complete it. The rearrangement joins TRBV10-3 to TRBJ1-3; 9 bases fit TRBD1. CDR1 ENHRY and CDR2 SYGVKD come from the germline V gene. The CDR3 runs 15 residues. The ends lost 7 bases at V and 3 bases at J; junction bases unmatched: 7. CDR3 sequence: CAINAGTGNGNTIYF. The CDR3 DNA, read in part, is TGTGCCATCAATGCCGGGACAGGGAATGGAAACACC.

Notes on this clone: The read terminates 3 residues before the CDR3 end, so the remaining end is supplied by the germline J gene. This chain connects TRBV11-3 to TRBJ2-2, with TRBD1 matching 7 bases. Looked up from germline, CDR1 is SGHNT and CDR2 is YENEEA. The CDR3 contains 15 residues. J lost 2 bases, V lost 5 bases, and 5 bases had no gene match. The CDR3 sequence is CASSMDRRNTGELFF. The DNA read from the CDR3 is TGTGCCAGCAGCATGGACAGGCGAAACACCGGGGAG.

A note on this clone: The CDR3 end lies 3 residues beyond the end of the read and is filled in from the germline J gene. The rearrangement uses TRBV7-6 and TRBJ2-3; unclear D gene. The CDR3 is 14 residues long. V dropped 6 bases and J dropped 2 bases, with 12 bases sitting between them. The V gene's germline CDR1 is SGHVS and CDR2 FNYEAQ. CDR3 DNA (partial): TGTGCCAGCAGGTCGACTCCCACCACAGATACG. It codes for CASRSTPTTDT. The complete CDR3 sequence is CASRSTPTTDTQYF.

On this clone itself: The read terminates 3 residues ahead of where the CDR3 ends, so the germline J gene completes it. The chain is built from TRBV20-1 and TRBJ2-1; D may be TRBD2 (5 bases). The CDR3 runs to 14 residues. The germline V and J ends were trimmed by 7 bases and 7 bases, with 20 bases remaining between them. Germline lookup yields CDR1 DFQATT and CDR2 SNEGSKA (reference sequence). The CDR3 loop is CSGRVSLGKNEQFF. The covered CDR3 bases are TGCAGTGGGCGGGTTTCATTGGGAAAAAATGAG.

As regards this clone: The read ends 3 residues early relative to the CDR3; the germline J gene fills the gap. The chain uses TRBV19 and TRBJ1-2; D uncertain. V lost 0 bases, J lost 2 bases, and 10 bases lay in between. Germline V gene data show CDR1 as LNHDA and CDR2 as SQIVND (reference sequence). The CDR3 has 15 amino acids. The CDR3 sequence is CASSIDHQANYGYTF. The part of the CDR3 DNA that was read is TGTGCCAGTAGTATAGATCACCAGGCGAACTATGGC.

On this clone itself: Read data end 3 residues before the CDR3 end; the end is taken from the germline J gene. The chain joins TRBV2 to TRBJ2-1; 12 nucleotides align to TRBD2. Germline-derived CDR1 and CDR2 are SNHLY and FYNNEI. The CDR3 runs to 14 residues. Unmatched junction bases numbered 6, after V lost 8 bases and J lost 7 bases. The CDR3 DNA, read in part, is TGTGCCAGCCCTAGCGGGGGGGCCCTTAATGAG. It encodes CASPSGGALNE. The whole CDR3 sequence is CASPSGGALNEQFF.

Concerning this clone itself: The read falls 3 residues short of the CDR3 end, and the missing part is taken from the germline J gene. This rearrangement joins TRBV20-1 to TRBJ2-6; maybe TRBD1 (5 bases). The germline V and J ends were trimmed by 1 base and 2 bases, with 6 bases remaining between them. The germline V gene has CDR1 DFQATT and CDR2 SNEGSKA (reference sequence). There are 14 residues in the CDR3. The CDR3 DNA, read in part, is TGCAGTGCTAGAGCCAGGGCTGGGGCCAACGTC. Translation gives CSARARAGANV. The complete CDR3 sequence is CSARARAGANVLTF.

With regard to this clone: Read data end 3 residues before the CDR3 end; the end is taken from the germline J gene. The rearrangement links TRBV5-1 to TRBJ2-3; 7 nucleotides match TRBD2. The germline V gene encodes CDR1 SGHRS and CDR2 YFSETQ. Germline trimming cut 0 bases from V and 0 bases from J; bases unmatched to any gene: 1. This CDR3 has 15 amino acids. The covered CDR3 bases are TGCGCCAGCAGCTTGGCCGGGGGGAGCACAGATACG. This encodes CASSLAGGSTDT. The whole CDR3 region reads CASSLAGGSTDTQYF.

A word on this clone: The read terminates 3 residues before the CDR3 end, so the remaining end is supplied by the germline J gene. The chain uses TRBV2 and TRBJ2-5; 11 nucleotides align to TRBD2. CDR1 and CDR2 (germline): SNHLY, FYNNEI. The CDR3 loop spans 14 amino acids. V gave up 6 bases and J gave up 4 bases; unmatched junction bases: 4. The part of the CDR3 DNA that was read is TGTGCCAGCAGAGCGGGACTAGCGGCAGAGACC. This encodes CASRAGLAAET. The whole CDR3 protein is CASRAGLAAETQYF.

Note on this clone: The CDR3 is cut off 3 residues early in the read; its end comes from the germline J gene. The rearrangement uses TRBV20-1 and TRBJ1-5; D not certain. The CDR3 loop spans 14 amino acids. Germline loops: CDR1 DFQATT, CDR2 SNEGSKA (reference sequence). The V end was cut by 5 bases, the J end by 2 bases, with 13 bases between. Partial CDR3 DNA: TGCAGTGCTTCCGTACCCAAGGGCAATCAGCCC. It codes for CSASVPKGNQP. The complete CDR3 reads CSASVPKGNQPQHF.

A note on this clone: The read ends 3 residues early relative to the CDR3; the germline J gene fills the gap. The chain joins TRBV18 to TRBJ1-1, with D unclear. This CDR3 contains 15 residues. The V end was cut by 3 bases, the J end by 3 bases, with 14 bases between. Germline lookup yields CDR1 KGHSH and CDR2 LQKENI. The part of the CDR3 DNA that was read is TGTGCCAGCTCACCGCGGTTGGCCTCCGACACTGAA. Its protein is CASSPRLASDTE. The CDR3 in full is CASSPRLASDTEAFF.

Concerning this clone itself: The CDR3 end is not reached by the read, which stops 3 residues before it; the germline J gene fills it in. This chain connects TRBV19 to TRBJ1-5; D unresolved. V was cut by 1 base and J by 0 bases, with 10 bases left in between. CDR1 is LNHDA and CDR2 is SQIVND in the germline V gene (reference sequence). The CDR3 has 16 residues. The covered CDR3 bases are TGTGCCAGTAGTATAGGGGCTACTCTTAGCAATCAGCCC. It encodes CASSIGATLSNQP. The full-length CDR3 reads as CASSIGATLSNQPQHF.

The CDR3 bases that were read are TGTGCCAGCCATGCTCAGGGGGCGGCGGAGAAA. Translated: CASHAQGAAEK. The whole CDR3 is CASHAQGAAEKLFF. The chain employs TRBV6-2 or TRBV6-3 and TRBJ1-4, with 8 bases identical to TRBD1. The sequence runs out 3 residues before the end of the CDR3; the remainder is reconstructed from the germline J gene. Germline lookup yields CDR1 MNHEY and CDR2 SVGEGT. CDR3 length: 14 residues.

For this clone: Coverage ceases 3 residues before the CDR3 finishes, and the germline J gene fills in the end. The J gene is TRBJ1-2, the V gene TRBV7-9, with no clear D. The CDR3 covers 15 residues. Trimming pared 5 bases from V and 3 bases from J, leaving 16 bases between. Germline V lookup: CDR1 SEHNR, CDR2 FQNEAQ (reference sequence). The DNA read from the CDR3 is TGTGCCAGCAGCCCGCGGCAGCGGCAGGACTATGGC. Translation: CASSPRQRQDYG. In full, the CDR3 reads CASSPRQRQDYGYTF. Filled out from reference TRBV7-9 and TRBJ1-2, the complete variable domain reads DTGVSQNPRHKITKRGQNVTFRCDPISEHNRLYWYRQTLGQGPEFLTYFQNEAQLEKSRLLSDRFSAERPKGSFSTLEIQRTEQGDSAMYLCASSPRQRQDYGYTFGSGTRLTVV.

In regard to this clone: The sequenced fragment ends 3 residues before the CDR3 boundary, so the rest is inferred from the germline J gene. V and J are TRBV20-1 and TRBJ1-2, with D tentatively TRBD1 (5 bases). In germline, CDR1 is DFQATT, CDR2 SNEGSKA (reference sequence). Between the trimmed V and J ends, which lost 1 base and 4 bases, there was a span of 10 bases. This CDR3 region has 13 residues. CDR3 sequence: CSARVETGYGYTF. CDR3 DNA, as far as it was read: TGCAGTGCTAGAGTGGAAACAGGCTATGGC.

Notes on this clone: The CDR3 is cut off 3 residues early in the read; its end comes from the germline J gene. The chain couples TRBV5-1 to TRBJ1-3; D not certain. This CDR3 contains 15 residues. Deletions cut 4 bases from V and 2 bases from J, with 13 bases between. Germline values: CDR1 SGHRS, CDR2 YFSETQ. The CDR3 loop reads CASSPDFRAGNTIYF. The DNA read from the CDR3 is TGCGCCAGCAGCCCGGACTTCCGGGCTGGAAACACC.

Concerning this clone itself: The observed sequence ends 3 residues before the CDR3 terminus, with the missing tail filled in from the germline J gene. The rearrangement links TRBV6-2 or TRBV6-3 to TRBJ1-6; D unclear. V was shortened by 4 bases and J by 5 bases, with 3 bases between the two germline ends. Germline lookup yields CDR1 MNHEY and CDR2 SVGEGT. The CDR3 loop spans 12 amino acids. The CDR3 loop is CASSFDNSPLHF. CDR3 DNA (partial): TGTGCCAGCAGTTTCGATAATTCACCC.

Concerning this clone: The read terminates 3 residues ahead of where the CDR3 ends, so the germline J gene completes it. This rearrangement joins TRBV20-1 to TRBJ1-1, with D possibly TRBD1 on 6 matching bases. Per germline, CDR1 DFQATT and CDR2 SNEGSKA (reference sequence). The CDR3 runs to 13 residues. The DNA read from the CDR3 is TGCAGTGCTAAAGGGGGAGGGGCCCGCCCT. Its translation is CSAKGGGARP. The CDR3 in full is CSAKGGGARPAFF.

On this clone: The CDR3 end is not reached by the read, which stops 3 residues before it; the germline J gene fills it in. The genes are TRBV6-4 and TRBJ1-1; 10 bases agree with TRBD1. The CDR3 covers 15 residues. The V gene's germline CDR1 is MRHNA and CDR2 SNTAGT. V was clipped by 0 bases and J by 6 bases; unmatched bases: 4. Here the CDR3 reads CASSDSTGGNAEAFF. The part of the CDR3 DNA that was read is TGTGCCAGCAGTGACTCGACAGGGGGCAACGCTGAA.

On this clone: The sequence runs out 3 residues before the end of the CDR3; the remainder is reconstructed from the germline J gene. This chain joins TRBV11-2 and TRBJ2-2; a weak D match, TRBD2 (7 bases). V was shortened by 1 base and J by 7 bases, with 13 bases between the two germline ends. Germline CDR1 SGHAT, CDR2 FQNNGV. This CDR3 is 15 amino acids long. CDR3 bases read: TGTGCCAGCAGCTTAGGCGCGGGGGCCGGCGGGGAG. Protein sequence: CASSLGAGAGGE. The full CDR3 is CASSLGAGAGGELFF.

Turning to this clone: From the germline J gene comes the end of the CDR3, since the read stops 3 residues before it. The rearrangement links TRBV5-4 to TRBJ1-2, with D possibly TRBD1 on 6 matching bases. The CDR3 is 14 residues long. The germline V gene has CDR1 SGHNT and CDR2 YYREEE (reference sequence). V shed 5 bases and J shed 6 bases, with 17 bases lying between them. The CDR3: CASSATRGANGYTF. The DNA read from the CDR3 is TGTGCCAGCAGTGCTACCCGGGGGGCGAATGGC.

The covered CDR3 bases are TGCGCCAGCAGCTTGTCGTCCCAAGAGACC. Amino acid sequence: CASSLSSQET. The entire CDR3 sequence reads CASSLSSQETQYF. The chain is built from TRBV5-1 and TRBJ2-5, with unresolved D. The read stops 3 residues short of the end of the CDR3; the missing end is completed from the germline J gene. V dropped 1 base and J dropped 1 base, with 5 bases sitting between them. This CDR3 region has 13 residues. Per the germline V gene, CDR1 is SGHRS and CDR2 is YFSETQ.

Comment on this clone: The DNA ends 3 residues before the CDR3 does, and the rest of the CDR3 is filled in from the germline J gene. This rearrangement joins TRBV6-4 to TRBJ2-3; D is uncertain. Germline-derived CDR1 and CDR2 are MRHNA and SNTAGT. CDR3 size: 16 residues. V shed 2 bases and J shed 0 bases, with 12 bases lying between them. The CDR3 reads CASSDKDMSSTDTQYF. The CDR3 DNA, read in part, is TGTGCCAGCAGTGACAAAGACATGTCTAGCACAGATACG.

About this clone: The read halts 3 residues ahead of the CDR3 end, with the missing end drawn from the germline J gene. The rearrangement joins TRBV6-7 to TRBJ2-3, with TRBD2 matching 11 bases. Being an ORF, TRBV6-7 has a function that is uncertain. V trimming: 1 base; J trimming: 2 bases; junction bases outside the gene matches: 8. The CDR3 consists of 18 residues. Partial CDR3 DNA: TGTGCCAGCAGTTACTTACTAGCGGGGGCCGGTGACACAGATACG. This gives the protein CASSYLLAGAGDTDT. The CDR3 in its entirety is CASSYLLAGAGDTDTQYF.

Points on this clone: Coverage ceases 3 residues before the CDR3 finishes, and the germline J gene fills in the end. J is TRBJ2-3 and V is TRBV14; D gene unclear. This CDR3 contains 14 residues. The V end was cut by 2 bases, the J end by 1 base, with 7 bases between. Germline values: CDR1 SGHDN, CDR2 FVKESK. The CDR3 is CASSQYQGTDTQYF. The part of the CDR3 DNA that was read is TGTGCCAGCAGCCAATACCAGGGCACAGATACG.

CDR3 amino acids: CSARIQSAGANVLTF. The covered CDR3 bases are TGCAGTGCTAGAATCCAGTCCGCTGGGGCCAACGTC. The V gene is TRBV20-1, the J gene TRBJ2-6; D is unresolved. Sequencing ends 3 residues short of the CDR3 end; the germline J gene provides the rest. The CDR3 extends over 15 amino acids. From germline, CDR1 is DFQATT and CDR2 SNEGSKA (reference sequence). V was cut by 2 bases and J by 2 bases, with 10 bases left in between.

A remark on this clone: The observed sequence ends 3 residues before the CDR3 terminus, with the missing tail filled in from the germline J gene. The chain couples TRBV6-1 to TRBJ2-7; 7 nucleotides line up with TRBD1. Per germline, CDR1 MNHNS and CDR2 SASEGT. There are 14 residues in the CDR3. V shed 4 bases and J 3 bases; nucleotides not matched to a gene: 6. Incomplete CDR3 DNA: TGTGCCAGCAGTGTCCCCCGGGACAGCTACGAG. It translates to CASSVPRDSYE. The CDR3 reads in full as CASSVPRDSYEQYF.